These T cell receptor beta chains were read from a single sample in a study of shared clonotypes between healthy human individuals. Clones were sequenced by immunoSEQ multiplex PCR, and TCRdb holds only the in-frame ones, with some missing. The repertoire consists of millions of clones, with over 85% occurring once and the leading ten covering roughly 0.15%. The sample was naive CD4+ T cells sorted from blood. These receptors were collected from a man younger than 30 in good health. CDR3s include the opening cysteine and the closing phenylalanine or tryptophan. Each record gives: D gene, J gene, V gene, clone size, CDR3 DNA, CDR3 protein. A D gene is named only where the DNA matches it firmly. Rows give clone size only sometimes, using once, few, many, or a class for an expanded clone.

>-|TRBJ2-7|TRBV10-3|-
TGTGCCATCAGTGAGTCTGACGGGGGTTTCCGCTCCTACGAGCAGTACTTC
CAISESDGGFRSYEQYF
>-|TRBJ2-4|TRBV10-3|-
TGTGCCAGCGCACGAGGGGGAAACATTCAGTACTTC
CASARGGNIQYF
>TRBD1|TRBJ1-2|TRBV2|-
TGTGCCAGCAGCGGAGGGGGCGCCCAGAGGGCTAACTATGGCTACACCTTC
CASSGGGAQRANYGYTF
>-|TRBJ1-2|TRBV19|-
TGTGCCAGTAGTATAAGTACCGCGGCTATCTATGGCTACACCTTC
CASSISTAAIYGYTF
>-|TRBJ2-7|TRBV7-9|once
TGTGCCAGCAGCTTCTCTGGGCAGCGTCAGTACTTC
CASSFSGQRQYF
>TRBD1|TRBJ1-3|TRBV5-6|-
TGTGCCAGCAGCTTGAGGGTGACAGGGGGCTTCGACACCATATATTTT
CASSLRVTGGFDTIYF
>-|TRBJ1-2|TRBV6-5|-
TGTGCCAGCAGTTACAGGAGTTCTAACTATGGCTACACCTTC
CASSYRSSNYGYTF
>-|TRBJ2-7|TRBV27|once
TGTGCCAGCCGCTCACACCATTCCGTAGGGCAGTACTTC
CASRSHHSVGQYF
>-|TRBJ2-7|TRBV5-6|-
TGTGCCAGCAGCTTGATTCCGGTTCCCTACGAGCAGTACTTC
CASSLIPVPYEQYF
>-|TRBJ1-1|TRBV5-1|-
TGCGCCAGCAGCTTCCAACCGACAGGGAACACTGAAGCTTTCTTT
CASSFQPTGNTEAFF
>-|TRBJ1-3|TRBV4-3|once
TGCGCCAGCAGCCAAGATCTGATCCTGGGATCTGGAAACACCATATATTTT
CASSQDLILGSGNTIYF
>-|TRBJ1-1|TRBV11-2|-
TGTGCCAGCAGCCGGCTGGGGTCGACGGTGAACACTGAAGCTTTCTTT
CASSRLGSTVNTEAFF
>-|TRBJ2-7|TRBV11-2|-
TGTGCCAGCAGCTTAGGGGACAACTACTACGAGCAGTACTTC
CASSLGDNYYEQYF
>-|TRBJ2-3|TRBV5-8|-
TGTGCCAGCAGCCCCGAGCCCGCTATTACGCAGTATTTT
CASSPEPAITQYF
>TRBD2|TRBJ2-7|TRBV9|-
TGTGCCAGCAGCGTCACTAGCGGCGGTCCCTCGTACGAGCAGTACTTC
CASSVTSGGPSYEQYF
>-|TRBJ1-1|TRBV6-4|-
TGTGCCAGCAGTGTCAGACCTGATTTGAACACTGAAGCTTTCTTT
CASSVRPDLNTEAFF
>-|TRBJ2-3|TRBV5-1|-
TGCGCCAGCAGCTGGGATACCCCAGGTACGCAGTATTTT
CASSWDTPGTQYF
>TRBD2|TRBJ2-3|TRBV7-6|-
TGTGCCAGCAGCTTAGTGGCGGGAGGCACAGATACGCAGTATTTT
CASSLVAGGTDTQYF
>TRBD1|TRBJ1-6|TRBV5-1|-
TGCGCCAGCAGCTTGGGGGGACAGGGGGCTAATTCACCCCTCCACTTT
CASSLGGQGANSPLHF
>-|TRBJ1-1|TRBV7-2|-
TGTGCCAGCAGCTTCCCGGGACAAAAGTTCCCCACTGAAGCTTTCTTT
CASSFPGQKFPTEAFF
>TRBD2|TRBJ2-5|TRBV5-1|-
TGCGCCAGCAGTTCGGGACTATCGCAACAAGAGACCCAGTACTTC
CASSSGLSQQETQYF
>TRBD2|TRBJ2-7|TRBV19|-
TGTGCCAGTAGTTACGCCGGGACTAGCGCTCGTAGCTCCTACGAGCAGTACTTC
CASSYAGTSARSSYEQYF
>-|TRBJ1-5|TRBV19|-
TGTGCCAGTACGGGGAGTTACAATCAGCCCCAGCATTTT
CASTGSYNQPQHF
>-|TRBJ2-6|TRBV14|-
TGTGCCAGCAGCCAAGAACCCGGGGCCAACGTCCTGACTTTC
CASSQEPGANVLTF
>TRBD1|TRBJ2-1|TRBV7-7|-
TGTGCTAGCAGCATGGACAGGGGCAATGAGCAGTTCTTC
CASSMDRGNEQFF
>-|TRBJ2-7|TRBV9|-
TGTGCCAGCAGCGTAGGGGGCGAGCTCAGCTACGAGCAGTACTTC
CASSVGGELSYEQYF
>TRBD2|TRBJ2-2|TRBV11-2|-
TGTGCCAGCAGCTTATCCGTCGGACTAGAGGGGTCCGGGGAGCTGTTTTTT
CASSLSVGLEGSGELFF
>-|TRBJ2-1|TRBV2|-
TGTGCCAGTAGGCGGTACAATGAGCAGTTCTTC
CASRRYNEQFF
>-|TRBJ1-4|TRBV28|-
TGTGCCAGCAGTTTAATCTCTAGTGAAAAACTGTTTTTT
CASSLISSEKLFF
>-|TRBJ1-5|TRBV6-1|-
TGTGCCAGCATGGGCGGTCCGGCCAATCAGCCCCAGCATTTT
CASMGGPANQPQHF
>-|TRBJ2-2|TRBV19|-
TGTGCCAGTAGTATTCAACGGGACACCGGGGAGCTGTTTTTT
CASSIQRDTGELFF
>-|TRBJ2-5|TRBV28|-
TGTGCCAGCATTGAGGGGGGGATGAGAGAGACCCAGTACTTC
CASIEGGMRETQYF
>-|TRBJ1-1|TRBV9|few
TGTGCCAGTGGTCAGCCGGTGATGAACACTGAAGCTTTCTTT
CASGQPVMNTEAFF
>-|TRBJ1-2|TRBV5-4|-
TGTGCCAGCAGCGGAGGTTATGGCTACACCTTC
CASSGGYGYTF
>-|TRBJ2-5|TRBV7-7|-
TGTGCTAGCAGCTTAGGGGCAGGCCAAGAGACCCAGTACTTC
CASSLGAGQETQYF
>-|TRBJ2-3|TRBV7-9|once
TGTGCCAGCAGCTTAGAGGGAGTAGCGATCGGGCAGTATTTT
CASSLEGVAIGQYF
>TRBD1|TRBJ2-5|TRBV5-1|-
TGCGCCAGCAGCCTGGACAGGGGGCAAGAGACCCAGTACTTC
CASSLDRGQETQYF
>TRBD1|TRBJ1-2|TRBV2|-
TGTGCCAGCAGAGAACAGGGGGCGGTTGGTGGCTACACCTTC
CASREQGAVGGYTF
>-|TRBJ2-3|TRBV30|-
TGTGCCTGGAGTGTATGGGCTGAGACAGATACGCAGTATTTT
CAWSVWAETDTQYF
>-|TRBJ1-2|TRBV2|-
TGTGCCAGCAGTACAGAGAACTATGGCTACACCTTC
CASSTENYGYTF